Below are 6 T cell receptor beta chains sequenced from a single sample in a study of T-cell memory formation after mild COVID-19. One entry per CDR3 protein, called by TCRdb with MiXCR from the 5' RACE reads. Here the sample spans around 80,000 distinct CDR3 sequences, 9.5% to 15% being singletons. Specimen: PBMCs or a T cell subset sorted from them (not recorded which). These receptors were collected from a man between 18 and 35 years old who had mild COVID-19 (a few samples of this study predate the infection). Cell type and time point are not known.

The rearrangement joins TRBV4-1 to TRBJ1-5, with 7 bases lining up with TRBD1. Germline CDR1 MGHRA, CDR2 YSYEKL. Trimming cost V 1 base and J 3 bases; bases outside gene matches: 3. The CDR3 extends over 15 amino acids. The CDR3 region is CASSQVQGPNQPQHF. For the CDR3, the DNA is TGCGCCAGCAGCCAAGTACAGGGGCCCAATCAGCCCCAGCATTTT.

Only a few counts were recorded for this clonotype. The chain combines TRBV12-3 or TRBV12-4 with TRBJ2-3, with 7 nucleotides matching TRBD2. The CDR3 sequence is 14 residues long. V lost 6 bases to trimming and J lost 4 bases; unmatched junction nucleotides: 7. This CDR3 reads CASSRGLGPDTQYF. The CDR3 nucleotides are TGTGCCAGCAGCCGCGGACTAGGGCCAGATACGCAGTATTTT.

This clonotype was found many times. The chain recombines TRBV4-2 with TRBJ2-7; D gene uncertain. Germline V CDR1 and CDR2: LGHNA, YNFKEQ. The V end was cut by 0 bases, the J end by 4 bases, with 13 bases between. The length of the CDR3 is 15 residues. The CDR3 here is CASSQDGNGPYEQYV. In DNA, the CDR3 is TGTGCCAGCAGCCAAGATGGGAACGGGCCATACGAGCAGTACGTC.

CDR3 loop: CASSYSRGDRSYEQYV. The CDR3 DNA reads TGTGCCAGCAGTTATTCTCGTGGAGACAGGTCCTACGAGCAGTACGTC. The V gene is TRBV6-2 or TRBV6-3, the J gene TRBJ2-7, with D maybe TRBD1 (6 bases). This CDR3 has 16 amino acids. Looked up from germline, CDR1 is MNHEY and CDR2 is SVGEGT. V lost 3 bases and J lost 1, with 16 bases in between.

This chain links TRBV14 with TRBJ2-1; 8 nucleotides agree with TRBD2. Germline V gene lookup returns CDR1 SGHDN and CDR2 FVKESK. CDR3 length equals 16 residues. V trimming: 4 bases; J trimming: 0 bases; junction bases outside the gene matches: 5. The CDR3 here is CASSRSGTSSYNEQFF. DNA for the CDR3: TGTGCCAGCAGCCGCTCCGGGACTAGCTCCTACAATGAGCAGTTCTTC.

This clonotype has just a few counts. CDR3 amino acids: CASSTAGSLNYGYTF. CDR3 coding DNA: TGTGCCAGCAGCACCGCAGGGAGTCTCAACTATGGCTACACCTTC. The gene calls are TRBV7-2 and TRBJ1-2; D is possibly TRBD1 (5 bases). CDR3 length: 15 residues. V was clipped by 5 bases and J by 2 bases, with 15 bases between them. Per the germline V gene, CDR1 is SGHTA and CDR2 is FQGNSA.